This TCR beta chain originates from a study of shared clonotypes between healthy human individuals. This clone showed up just once. Healthy HIV-negative adults without recent acute infections or vaccinations served as donors. Genomic DNA for unsorted samples, which was extracted with the QIAamp DNA Blood Mini kit, came from about 90 million PBMCs. Assay used: immunoSEQ multiplex PCR; TCRdb lists only in-frame clones, some missing. Among around 500,000 clones listed, roughly 80% were seen once. This sequence originates from a middle-aged woman in good health. Some clones in this sample may be carry-over from other donors' samples. What was sequenced was PBMCs.

The CDR3 is CASSAPTGVSTDTQYF. CDR3 in DNA: TGTGCCAGCAGTGCGCCGACAGGGGTTAGCACAGATACGCAGTATTTT. The chain links TRBV28 to TRBJ2-3; 8 positions agree with TRBD1. The germline V gene has CDR1 MDHEN and CDR2 SYDVKM. The CDR3 is 16 residues long. The V and J ends lost 5 bases and 0 bases, in that order; junction bases with no gene match: 7.